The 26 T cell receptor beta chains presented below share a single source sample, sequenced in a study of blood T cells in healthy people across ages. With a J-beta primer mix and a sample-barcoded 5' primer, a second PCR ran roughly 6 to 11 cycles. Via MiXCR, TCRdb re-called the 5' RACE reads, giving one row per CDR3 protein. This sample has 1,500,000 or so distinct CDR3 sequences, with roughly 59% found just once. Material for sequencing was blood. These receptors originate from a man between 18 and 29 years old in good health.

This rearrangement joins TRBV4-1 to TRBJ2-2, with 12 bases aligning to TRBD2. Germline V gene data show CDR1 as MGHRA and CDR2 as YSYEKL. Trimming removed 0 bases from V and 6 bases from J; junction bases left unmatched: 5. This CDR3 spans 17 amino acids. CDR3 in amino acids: CASSQEPLAGGAGELFF. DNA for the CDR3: TGCGCCAGCAGCCAAGAACCCCTAGCGGGAGGGGCCGGGGAGCTGTTTTTT.

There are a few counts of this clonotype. CDR3 loop: CAIRPTGGGYEQYF. The CDR3 coding sequence is TGTGCCATCAGACCTACAGGGGGCGGTTACGAGCAGTACTTC. This chain links TRBV10-3 with TRBJ2-7, with 9 bases that match TRBD1. The CDR3 is 14 residues long. V lost 6 bases to trimming and J lost 4 bases; unmatched junction nucleotides: 7. CDR1 and CDR2 (germline): ENHRY, SYGVKD.

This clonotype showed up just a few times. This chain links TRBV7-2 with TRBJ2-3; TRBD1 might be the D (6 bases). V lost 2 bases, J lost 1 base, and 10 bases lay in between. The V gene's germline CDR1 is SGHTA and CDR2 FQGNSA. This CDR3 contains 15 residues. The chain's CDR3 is CASSLTGIRTDTQYF. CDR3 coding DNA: TGTGCCAGCAGCTTAACAGGGATACGCACAGATACGCAGTATTTT.

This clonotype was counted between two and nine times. This chain's CDR3 is CASSLRQGGAGELFF. The CDR3 nucleotides read TGTGCCAGCAGCCTTCGACAGGGGGGCGCCGGGGAGCTGTTTTTT. V usage is TRBV7-2 and J usage is TRBJ2-2; 9 bases are a match to TRBD1. The CDR3 totals 15 residues. Germline trimming cut 5 bases from V and 6 bases from J; bases unmatched to any gene: 7. CDR1 and CDR2 (germline): SGHTA, FQGNSA.

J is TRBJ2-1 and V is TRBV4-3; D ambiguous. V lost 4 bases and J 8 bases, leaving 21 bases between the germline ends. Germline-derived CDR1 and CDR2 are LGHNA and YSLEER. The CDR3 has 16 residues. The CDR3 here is CASSPRSGLVYDEQFF. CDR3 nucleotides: TGCGCCAGCAGCCCCCGGAGTGGCTTAGTGTACGATGAGCAGTTCTTC.

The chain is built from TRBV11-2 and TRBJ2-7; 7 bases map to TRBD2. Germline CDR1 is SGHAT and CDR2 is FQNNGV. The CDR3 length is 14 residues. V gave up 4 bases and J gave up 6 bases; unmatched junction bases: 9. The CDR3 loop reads CASSSPSGTTEQYF. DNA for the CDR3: TGTGCCAGCAGCTCACCCTCCGGGACTACCGAGCAGTACTTC.

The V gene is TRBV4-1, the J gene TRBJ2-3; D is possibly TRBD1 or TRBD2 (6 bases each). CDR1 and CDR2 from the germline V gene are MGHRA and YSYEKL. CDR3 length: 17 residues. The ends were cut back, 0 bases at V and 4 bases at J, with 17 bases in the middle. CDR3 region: CASSQDRFGGPADTQYF. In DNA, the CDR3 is TGCGCCAGCAGCCAAGATAGGTTCGGGGGCCCCGCAGATACGCAGTATTTT.

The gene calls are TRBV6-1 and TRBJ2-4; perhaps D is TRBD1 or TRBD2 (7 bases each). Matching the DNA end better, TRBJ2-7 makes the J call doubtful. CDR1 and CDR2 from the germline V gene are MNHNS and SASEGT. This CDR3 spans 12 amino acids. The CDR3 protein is CALGEGATEQYF. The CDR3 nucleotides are TGTGCCCTCGGGGAGGGGGCGACCGAGCAGTACTTC.

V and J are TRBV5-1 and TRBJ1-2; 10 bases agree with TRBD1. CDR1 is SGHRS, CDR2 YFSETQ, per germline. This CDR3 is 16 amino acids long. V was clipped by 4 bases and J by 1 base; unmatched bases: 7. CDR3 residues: CASSPRQGAVNYGYTF. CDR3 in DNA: TGCGCCAGCAGCCCAAGACAGGGGGCAGTTAACTATGGCTACACCTTC.

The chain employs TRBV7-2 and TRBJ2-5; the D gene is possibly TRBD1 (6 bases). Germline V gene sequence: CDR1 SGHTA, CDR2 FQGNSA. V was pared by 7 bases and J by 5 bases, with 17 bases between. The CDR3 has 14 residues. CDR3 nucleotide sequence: TGTGCCAGCACCTATCTGGGGGCGCAGGAGACCCAGTACTTC. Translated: CASTYLGAQETQYF.

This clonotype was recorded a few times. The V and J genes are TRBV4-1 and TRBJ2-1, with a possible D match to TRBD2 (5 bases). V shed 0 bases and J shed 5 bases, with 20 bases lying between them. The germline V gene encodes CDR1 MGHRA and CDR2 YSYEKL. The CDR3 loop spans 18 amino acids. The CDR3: CASSQDVLVPTVDNEQFF. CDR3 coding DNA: TGCGCCAGCAGCCAAGACGTACTAGTACCTACCGTCGACAATGAGCAGTTCTTC.

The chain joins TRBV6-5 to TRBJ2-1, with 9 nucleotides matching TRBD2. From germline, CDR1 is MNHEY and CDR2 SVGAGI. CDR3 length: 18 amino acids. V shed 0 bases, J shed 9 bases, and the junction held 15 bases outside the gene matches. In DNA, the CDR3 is TGTGCCAGCAGTTACTCGAAAGAGACTAGCGGACCAAACGCTGAGCAGTTCTTC. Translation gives CASSYSKETSGPNAEQFF.

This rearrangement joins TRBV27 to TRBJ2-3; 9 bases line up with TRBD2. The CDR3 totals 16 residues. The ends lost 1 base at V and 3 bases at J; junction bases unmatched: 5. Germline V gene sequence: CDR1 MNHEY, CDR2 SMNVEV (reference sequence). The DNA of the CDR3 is TGTGCCAGCAGTTTATTGAGTAGCGGGGGAACAGATACGCAGTATTTT. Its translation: CASSLLSSGGTDTQYF.

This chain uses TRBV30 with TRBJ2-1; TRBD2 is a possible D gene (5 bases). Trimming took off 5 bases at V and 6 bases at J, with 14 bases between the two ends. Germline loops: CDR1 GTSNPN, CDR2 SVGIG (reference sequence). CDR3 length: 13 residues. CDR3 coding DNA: TGTGCCTGGGACGGGCATGGGAGCAATGAGCAGTTCTTC. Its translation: CAWDGHGSNEQFF.

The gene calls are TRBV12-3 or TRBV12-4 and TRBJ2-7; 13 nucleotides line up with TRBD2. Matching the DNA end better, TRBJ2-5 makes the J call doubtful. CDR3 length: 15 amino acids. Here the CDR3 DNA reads TGTGCCAGCAGTTTGACTAGCGGGGGGAGAGAGACCCAGTACTTC. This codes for CASSLTSGGRETQYF.

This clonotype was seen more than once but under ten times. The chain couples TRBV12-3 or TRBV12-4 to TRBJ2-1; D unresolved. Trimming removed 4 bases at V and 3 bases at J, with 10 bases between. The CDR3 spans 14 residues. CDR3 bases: TGTGCCAGCAGTTCGCCGGAGTTCTACAATGAGCAGTTCTTC. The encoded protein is CASSSPEFYNEQFF.

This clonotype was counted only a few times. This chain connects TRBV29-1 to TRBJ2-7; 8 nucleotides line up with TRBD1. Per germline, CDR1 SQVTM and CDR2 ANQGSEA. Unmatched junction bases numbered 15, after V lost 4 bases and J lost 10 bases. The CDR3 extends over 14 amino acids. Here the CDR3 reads CSVAASQGARTQYF. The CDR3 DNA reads TGCAGCGTTGCTGCTAGCCAGGGGGCTAGAACCCAGTACTTC.

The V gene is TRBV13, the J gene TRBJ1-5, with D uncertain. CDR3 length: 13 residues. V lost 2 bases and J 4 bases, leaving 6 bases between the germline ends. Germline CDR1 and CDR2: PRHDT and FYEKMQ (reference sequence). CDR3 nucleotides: TGTGCCAGCAGCTTATCAGAAAATCAGCCCCAGCATTTT. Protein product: CASSLSENQPQHF.

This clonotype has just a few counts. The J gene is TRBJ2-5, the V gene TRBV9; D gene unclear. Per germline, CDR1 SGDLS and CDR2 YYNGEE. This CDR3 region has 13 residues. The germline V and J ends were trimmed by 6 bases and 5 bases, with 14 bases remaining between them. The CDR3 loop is CASNDTTGETQYF. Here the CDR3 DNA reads TGTGCCAGCAACGATACTACCGGGGAGACCCAGTACTTC.

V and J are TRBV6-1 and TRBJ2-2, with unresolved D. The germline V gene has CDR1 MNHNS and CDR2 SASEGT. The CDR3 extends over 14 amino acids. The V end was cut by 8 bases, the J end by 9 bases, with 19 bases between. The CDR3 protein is CASGGSPPRWELFF. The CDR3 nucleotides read TGTGCCAGCGGCGGTTCCCCCCCGCGATGGGAGCTGTTTTTT.

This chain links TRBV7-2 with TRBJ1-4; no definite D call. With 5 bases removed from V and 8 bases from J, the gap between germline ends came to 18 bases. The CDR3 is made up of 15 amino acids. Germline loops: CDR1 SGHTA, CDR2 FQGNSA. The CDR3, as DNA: TGTGCCAGCAGCCTCTTCAGTGGTACTGGGGAAAAACTGTTTTTT. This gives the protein CASSLFSGTGEKLFF.

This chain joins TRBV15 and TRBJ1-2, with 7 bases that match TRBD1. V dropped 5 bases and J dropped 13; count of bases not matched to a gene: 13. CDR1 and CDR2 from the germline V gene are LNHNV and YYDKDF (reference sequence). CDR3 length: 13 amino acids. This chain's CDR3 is CATSEKRTGVITF. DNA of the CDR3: TGTGCCACCAGCGAGAAAAGGACAGGAGTGATCACCTTC.

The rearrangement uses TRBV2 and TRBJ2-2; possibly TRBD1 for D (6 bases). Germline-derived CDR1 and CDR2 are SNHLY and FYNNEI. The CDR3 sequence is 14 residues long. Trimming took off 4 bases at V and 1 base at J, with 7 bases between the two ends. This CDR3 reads CASSGTVNTGELFF. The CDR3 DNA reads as TGTGCCAGCAGTGGGACAGTGAACACCGGGGAGCTGTTTTTT.

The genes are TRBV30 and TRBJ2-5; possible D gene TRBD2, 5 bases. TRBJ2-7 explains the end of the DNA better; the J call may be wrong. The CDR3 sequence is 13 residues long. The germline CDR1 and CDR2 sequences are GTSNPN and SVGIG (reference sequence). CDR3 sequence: CAWSVRQGSEQYF. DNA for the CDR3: TGTGCCTGGAGTGTACGGCAAGGGAGCGAGCAGTACTTC.

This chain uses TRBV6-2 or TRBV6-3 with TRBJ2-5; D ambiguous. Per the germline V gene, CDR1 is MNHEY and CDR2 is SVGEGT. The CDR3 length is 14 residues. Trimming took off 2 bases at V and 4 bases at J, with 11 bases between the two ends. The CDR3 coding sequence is TGTGCCAGCAGTTACGAACCCCTGGGAGAGACCCAGTACTTC. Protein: CASSYEPLGETQYF.

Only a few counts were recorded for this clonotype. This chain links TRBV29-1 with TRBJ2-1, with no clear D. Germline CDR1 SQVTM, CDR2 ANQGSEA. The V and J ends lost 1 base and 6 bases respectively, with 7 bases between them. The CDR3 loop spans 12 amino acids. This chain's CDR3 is CSVEGLLNEQFF. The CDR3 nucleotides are TGCAGCGTTGAAGGTCTCCTCAATGAGCAGTTCTTC.